This entry features one T cell receptor beta chain sequence. This entry comes from a study of technical replicates of blood from a few donors. TCRdb keeps only in-frame clones here, not all; method: immunoSEQ multiplex PCR. In the table there are under 90,000 clones, nearly 98% of which are singletons. Deletions cut 8 bases from V and 6 bases from J, with 8 bases between. The length of the CDR3 is 11 residues. The germline CDR1 and CDR2 sequences are MNHEY and SVGAGI. This receptor was obtained from a human donor in good health. Input material: T cells isolated from PBMCs. The chain has TRBV6-5 and TRBJ1-5; D unclear. CDR3 residues: CASGRGQPQHF. CDR3 sequence (DNA): TGTGCCAGCGGACGGGGTCAGCCCCAGCATTTT.